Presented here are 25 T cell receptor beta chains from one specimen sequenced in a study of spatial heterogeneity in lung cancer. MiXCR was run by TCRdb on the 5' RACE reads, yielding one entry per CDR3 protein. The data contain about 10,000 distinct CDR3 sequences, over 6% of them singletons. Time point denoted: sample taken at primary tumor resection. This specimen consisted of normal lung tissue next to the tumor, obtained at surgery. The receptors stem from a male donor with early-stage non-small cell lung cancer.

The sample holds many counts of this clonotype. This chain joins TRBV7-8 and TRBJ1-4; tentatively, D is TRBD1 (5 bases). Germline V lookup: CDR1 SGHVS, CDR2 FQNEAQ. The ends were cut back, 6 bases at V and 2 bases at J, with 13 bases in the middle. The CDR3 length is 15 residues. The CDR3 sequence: CASRWGEATNEKLFF. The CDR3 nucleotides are TGTGCCAGCAGGTGGGGGGAGGCTACTAATGAAAAACTGTTTTTT.

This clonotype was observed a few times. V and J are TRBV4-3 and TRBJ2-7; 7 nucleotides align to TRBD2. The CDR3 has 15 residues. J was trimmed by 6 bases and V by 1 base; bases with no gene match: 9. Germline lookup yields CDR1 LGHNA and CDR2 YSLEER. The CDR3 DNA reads TGCGCCAGCAGCCAAGTCCCGGGACTATCTGCCGAGCAGTACTTC. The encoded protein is CASSQVPGLSAEQYF.

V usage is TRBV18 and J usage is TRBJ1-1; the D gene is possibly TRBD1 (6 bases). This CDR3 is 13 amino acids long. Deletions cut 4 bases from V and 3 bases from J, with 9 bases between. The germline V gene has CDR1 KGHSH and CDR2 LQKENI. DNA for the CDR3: TGTGCCAGCTCACTTAACAGGGACACTGAAGCTTTCTTT. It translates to CASSLNRDTEAFF.

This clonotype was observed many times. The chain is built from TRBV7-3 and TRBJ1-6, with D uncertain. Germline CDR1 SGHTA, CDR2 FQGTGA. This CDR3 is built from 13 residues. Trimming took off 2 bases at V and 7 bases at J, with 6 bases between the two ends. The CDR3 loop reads CASSLLENSPLHF. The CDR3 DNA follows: TGTGCCAGCAGCTTATTGGAGAATTCACCCCTCCACTTT.

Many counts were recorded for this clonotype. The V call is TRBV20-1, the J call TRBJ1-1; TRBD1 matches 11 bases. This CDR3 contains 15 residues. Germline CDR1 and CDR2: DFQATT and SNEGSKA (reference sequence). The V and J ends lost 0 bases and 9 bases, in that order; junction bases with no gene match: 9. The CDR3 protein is CSARDQGQGVDKAFF. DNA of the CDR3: TGCAGTGCTAGAGATCAGGGACAGGGGGTTGACAAAGCTTTCTTT.

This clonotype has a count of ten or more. CDR3 DNA sequence: TGTGCCAGCACCACAGTCATGAACACTGAAGCTTTCTTT. This codes for CASTTVMNTEAFF. The chain uses TRBV5-6 and TRBJ1-1; D unclear. Trimming took off 6 bases at V and 0 bases at J, with 9 bases between the two ends. The CDR3 loop spans 13 amino acids. From germline, CDR1 is SGHDT and CDR2 YYEEEE.

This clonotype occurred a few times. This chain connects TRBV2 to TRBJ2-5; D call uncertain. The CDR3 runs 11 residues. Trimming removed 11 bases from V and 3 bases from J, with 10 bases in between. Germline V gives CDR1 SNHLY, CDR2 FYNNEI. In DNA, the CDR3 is TGTGCCTCGGCAAGGGAAGAGACCCAGTACTTC. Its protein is CASAREETQYF.

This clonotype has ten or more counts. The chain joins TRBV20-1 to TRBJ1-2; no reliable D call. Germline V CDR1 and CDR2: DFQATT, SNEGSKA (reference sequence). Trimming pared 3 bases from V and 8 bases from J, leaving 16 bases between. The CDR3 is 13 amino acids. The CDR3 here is CSASREIGRGYTF. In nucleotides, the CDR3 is TGCAGTGCTAGCCGGGAGATTGGACGCGGCTACACCTTC.

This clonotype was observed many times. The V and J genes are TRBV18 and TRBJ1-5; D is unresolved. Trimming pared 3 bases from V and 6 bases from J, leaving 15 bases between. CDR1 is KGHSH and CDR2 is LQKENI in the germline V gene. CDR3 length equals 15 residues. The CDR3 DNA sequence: TGTGCCAGCTCACCGAAAGTGGGAGCCGGTCAGCCCCAGCATTTT. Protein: CASSPKVGAGQPQHF.

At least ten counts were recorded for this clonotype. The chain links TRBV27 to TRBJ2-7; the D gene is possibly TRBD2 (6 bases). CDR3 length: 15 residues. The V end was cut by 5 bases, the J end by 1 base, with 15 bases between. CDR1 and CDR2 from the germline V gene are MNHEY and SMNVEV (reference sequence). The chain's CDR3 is CASSPRLGKSYEQYF. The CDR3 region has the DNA TGTGCCAGCAGTCCCAGACTAGGCAAGTCCTACGAGCAGTACTTC.

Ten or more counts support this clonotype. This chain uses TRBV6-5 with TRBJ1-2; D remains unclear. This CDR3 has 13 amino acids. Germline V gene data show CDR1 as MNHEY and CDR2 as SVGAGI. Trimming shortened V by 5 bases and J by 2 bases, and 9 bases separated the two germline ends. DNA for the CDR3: TGTGCCAGCAGTATCAGTGGCAACTATGGCTACACCTTC. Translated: CASSISGNYGYTF.

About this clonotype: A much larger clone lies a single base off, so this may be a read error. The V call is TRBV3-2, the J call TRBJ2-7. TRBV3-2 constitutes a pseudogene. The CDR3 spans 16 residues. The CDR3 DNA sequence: TGTGCCAGCTGCCAAGACCGGCGGAGCGAGGCCTACGAGCAGTACTTC. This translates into CASCQDRRSEAYEQYF.

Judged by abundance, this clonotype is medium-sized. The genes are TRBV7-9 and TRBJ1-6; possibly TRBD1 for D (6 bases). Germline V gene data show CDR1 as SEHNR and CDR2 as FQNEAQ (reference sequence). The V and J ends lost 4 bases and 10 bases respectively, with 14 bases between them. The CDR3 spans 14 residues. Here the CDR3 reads CASSSTGYRSPLHF. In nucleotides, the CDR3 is TGTGCCAGCAGCTCCACAGGGTATCGATCACCCCTCCACTTT.

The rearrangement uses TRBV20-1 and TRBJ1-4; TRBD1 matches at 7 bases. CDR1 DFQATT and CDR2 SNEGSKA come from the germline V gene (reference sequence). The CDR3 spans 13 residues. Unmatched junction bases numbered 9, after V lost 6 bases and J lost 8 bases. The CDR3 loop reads CSARGIQGEKLFF. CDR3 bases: TGCAGTGCAAGGGGGATACAGGGGGAAAAACTGTTTTTT.

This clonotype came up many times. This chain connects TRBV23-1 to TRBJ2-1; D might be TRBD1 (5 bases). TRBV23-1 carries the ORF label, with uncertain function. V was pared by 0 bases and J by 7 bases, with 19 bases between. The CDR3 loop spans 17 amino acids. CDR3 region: CASSQSIVAGYGNEQFF. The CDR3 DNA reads TGCGCCAGCAGTCAATCGATAGTGGCAGGGTATGGGAATGAGCAGTTCTTC.

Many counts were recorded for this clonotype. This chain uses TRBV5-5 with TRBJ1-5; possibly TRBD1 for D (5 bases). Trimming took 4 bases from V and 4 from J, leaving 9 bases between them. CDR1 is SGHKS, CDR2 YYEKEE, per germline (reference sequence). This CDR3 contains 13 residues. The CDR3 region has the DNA TGTGCCAGCAGCGCCTACAGGAATCAGCCCCAGCATTTT. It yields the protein CASSAYRNQPQHF.

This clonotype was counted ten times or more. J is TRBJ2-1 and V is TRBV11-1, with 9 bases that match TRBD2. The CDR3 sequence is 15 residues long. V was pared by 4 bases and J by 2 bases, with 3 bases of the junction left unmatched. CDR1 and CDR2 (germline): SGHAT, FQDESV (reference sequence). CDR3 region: CASSSTSGTYNEQFF. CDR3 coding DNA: TGTGCCAGCAGCTCGACTAGCGGAACCTACAATGAGCAGTTCTTC. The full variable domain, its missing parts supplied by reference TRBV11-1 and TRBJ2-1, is EAEVAQSPRYKITEKSQAVAFWCDPISGHATLYWYRQILGQGPELLVQFQDESVVDDSQLPKDRFSAERLKGVDSTLKIQPAELGDSAMYLCASSSTSGTYNEQFFGPGTRLTVL.

CDR3 nucleotides: TGTGCCAGCAGGGCGTTAGTAACTACTACCGGGGATACGCAGTATTTT. Translation: CASRALVTTTGDTQYF. This chain links TRBV6-1 with TRBJ2-3; no definite D call. Trimming stripped 6 bases from V and 6 bases from J, with 22 bases between. The CDR3 is 16 amino acids. From germline, CDR1 is MNHNS and CDR2 SASEGT.

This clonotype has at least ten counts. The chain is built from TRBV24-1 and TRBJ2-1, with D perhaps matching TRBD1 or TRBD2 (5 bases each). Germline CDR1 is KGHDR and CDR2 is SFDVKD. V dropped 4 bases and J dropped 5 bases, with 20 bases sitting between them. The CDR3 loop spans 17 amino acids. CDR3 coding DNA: TGTGCCACCAGTGACAGCCGCGCAGGGCGAGCGGACAATGAGCAGTTCTTC. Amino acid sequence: CATSDSRAGRADNEQFF.

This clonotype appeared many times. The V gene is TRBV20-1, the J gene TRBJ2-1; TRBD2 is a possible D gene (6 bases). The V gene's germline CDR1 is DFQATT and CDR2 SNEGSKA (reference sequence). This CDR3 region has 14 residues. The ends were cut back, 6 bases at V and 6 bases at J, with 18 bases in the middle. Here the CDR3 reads CSAPPEGLGNEQFF. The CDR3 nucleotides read TGCAGTGCCCCCCCTGAGGGACTGGGCAATGAGCAGTTCTTC.

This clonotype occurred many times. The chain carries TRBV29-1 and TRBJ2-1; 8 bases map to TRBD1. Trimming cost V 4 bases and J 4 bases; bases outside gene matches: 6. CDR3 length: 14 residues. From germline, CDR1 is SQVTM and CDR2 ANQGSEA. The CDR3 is CSVGTGNGYNEQFF. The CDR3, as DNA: TGCAGCGTTGGGACAGGGAACGGTTACAATGAGCAGTTCTTC.

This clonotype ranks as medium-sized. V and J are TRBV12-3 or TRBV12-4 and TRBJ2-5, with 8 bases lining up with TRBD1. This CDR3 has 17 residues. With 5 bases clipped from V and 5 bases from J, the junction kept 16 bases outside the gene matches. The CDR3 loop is CASSRAQGAGARETQYF. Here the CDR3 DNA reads TGTGCCAGCAGTCGCGCTCAGGGGGCTGGGGCGAGGGAGACCCAGTACTTC.

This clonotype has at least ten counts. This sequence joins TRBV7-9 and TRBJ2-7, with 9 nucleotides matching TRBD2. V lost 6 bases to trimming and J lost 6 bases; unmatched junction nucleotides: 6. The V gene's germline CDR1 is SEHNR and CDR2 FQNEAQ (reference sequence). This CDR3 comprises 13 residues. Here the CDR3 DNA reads TGTGCCAGCAGGTCTCGGCGGGGGGGCGAGCAGTACTTC. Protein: CASRSRRGGEQYF.

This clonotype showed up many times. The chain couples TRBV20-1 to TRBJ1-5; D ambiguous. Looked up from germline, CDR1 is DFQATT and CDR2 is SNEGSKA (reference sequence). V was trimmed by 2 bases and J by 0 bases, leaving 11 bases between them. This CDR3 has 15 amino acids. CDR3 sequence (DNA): TGCAGTGCTAGATCGGCAGAATATAGCAATCAGCCCCAGCATTTT. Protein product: CSARSAEYSNQPQHF.

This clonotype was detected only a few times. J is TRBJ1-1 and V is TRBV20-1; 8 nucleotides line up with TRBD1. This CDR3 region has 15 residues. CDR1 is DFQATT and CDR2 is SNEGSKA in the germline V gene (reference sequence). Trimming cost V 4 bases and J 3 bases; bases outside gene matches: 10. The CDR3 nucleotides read TGCAGTGCTACTTCGGGACAGGAGTTGGACACTGAAGCTTTCTTT. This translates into CSATSGQELDTEAFF.